The 14 T cell receptor beta chains presented below share a single source sample, sequenced in a study of beta chain features in type 1 diabetes. The entirety of the isolated RNA underwent reverse transcription, so expressed TCRB transcripts were sequenced. Produced via immunoSEQ multiplex PCR; TCRdb's table is partial and in-frame only. The data contain some 200,000 clones, roughly 11% of them seen just once; the ten biggest clones take up approximately 1.5%. The sample comprised central memory CD4+ T cells from blood. The receptors here all came from a man aged 18 to 29 in good health.

The table lists this clone with many counts. This chain connects TRBV10-3 to TRBJ1-4; D might be TRBD1 (5 bases). The V gene lost 6 bases and the J gene lost 8 bases, with 16 bases spanning the gap. Germline lookup yields CDR1 ENHRY and CDR2 SYGVKD. The CDR3 has 14 residues. The CDR3 loop is CAISGSGTEEKLFF. CDR3 bases: TGTGCCATCAGCGGATCCGGGACGGAGGAAAAACTGTTTTTT.

This chain connects TRBV6-1 to TRBJ1-2, with D maybe TRBD1 (5 bases). The V and J ends lost 2 bases and 2 bases respectively, with 12 bases between them. The CDR3 is made up of 15 amino acids. Germline loops: CDR1 MNHNS, CDR2 SASEGT. The CDR3 DNA follows: TGTGCCAGCAGTGAATACAGCAGGGAGAACTATGGCTACACCTTC. Translating it yields CASSEYSRENYGYTF.

The rearrangement uses TRBV7-6 and TRBJ2-3; no clear D gene. The CDR3 is 12 amino acids. V was clipped by 5 bases and J by 2 bases, with 5 bases between them. Germline CDR1 reads SGHVS; CDR2 reads FNYEAQ. CDR3 nucleotide sequence: TGTGCCAGCAGCCTGATCACAGATACGCAGTATTTT. It encodes CASSLITDTQYF. The entire variable domain, with the rest obtained from reference TRBV7-6 and TRBJ2-3, is as follows: GAGVSQSPRYKVTKRGQDVALRCDPISGHVSLYWYRQALGQGPEFLTYFNYEAQQDKSGLPNDRFSAERPEGSISTLTIQRTEQRDSAMYRCASSLITDTQYFGPGTRLTVL.

V and J are TRBV2 and TRBJ2-7, with 9 bases matching TRBD1. This CDR3 has 15 residues. The ends lost 8 bases at V and 6 bases at J; junction bases unmatched: 14. CDR1 is SNHLY and CDR2 is FYNNEI in the germline V gene. The DNA of the CDR3 is TGTGCCAGCCTGCCACTTACAGGGGGCCGGGGCGAGCAGTACTTC. It is translated as CASLPLTGGRGEQYF.

The chain links TRBV9 to TRBJ2-7; D unclear. The CDR3 contains 13 residues. V dropped 4 bases and J dropped 2 bases, with 10 bases sitting between them. The germline V gene has CDR1 SGDLS and CDR2 YYNGEE. The CDR3 reads CASSLDTTYEQYF. The CDR3 DNA reads as TGTGCCAGCAGCCTTGACACAACCTACGAGCAGTACTTC.

This clone turned up a few times. The J gene is TRBJ2-1, the V gene TRBV15; D gene ambiguous. With 5 bases removed from V and 8 bases from J, the gap between germline ends came to 13 bases. Germline CDR1 reads LNHNV; CDR2 reads YYDKDF (reference sequence). The length of the CDR3 is 13 residues. CDR3 DNA sequence: TGTGCCACCAGCGTGCGGCCAGTGGATGAGCAGTTCTTC. It codes for CATSVRPVDEQFF.

This rearrangement joins TRBV7-2 to TRBJ2-1; TRBD1 aligns across 10 bases. The ends lost 4 bases at V and 6 bases at J; junction bases unmatched: 3. CDR3 length equals 14 residues. In germline, CDR1 is SGHTA, CDR2 FQGNSA. The CDR3 DNA reads as TGTGCCAGCAGCTGGGACAGGGGAAGCAATGAGCAGTTCTTC. Translated: CASSWDRGSNEQFF.

The rearrangement links TRBV29-1 to TRBJ2-7, with a tentative D call TRBD1 (6 bases). CDR3 length equals 12 residues. The V end lost 8 bases, the J end lost 1 base, and 12 bases lay between the germline ends. The germline gives CDR1 SQVTM, CDR2 ANQGSEA. The CDR3 reads CSHRDNSYEQYF. Written as DNA, the CDR3 is TGCAGCCATCGGGACAATTCCTACGAGCAGTACTTC.

The chain is built from TRBV5-1 and TRBJ2-1; TRBD1 matches 8 bases. The CDR3 runs 15 residues. Germline V gene lookup returns CDR1 SGHRS and CDR2 YFSETQ. Unmatched junction bases numbered 5, after V lost 0 bases and J lost 6 bases. The CDR3 here is CASSLGQGASNEQFF. The CDR3 nucleotides are TGCGCCAGCAGCTTGGGGCAGGGGGCGAGCAATGAGCAGTTCTTC. Supplemented by reference TRBV5-1 and TRBJ2-1, the full variable domain reads KAGVTQTPRYLIKTRGQQVTLSCSPISGHRSVSWYQQTPGQGLQFLFEYFSETQRNKGNFPGRFSGRQFSNSRSEMNVSTLELGDSALYLCASSLGQGASNEQFFGPGTRLTVL.

CDR3 protein: CASSPGTFREQFF. CDR3 in DNA: TGTGCCAGCAGCCCTGGGACATTCCGTGAGCAGTTCTTC. V gene TRBV11-2 combines with J gene TRBJ2-1; a possible D gene is TRBD1 (6 bases). In germline, CDR1 is SGHAT, CDR2 FQNNGV. The V end lost 5 bases, the J end lost 9 bases, and 14 bases lay between the germline ends. The CDR3 runs 13 residues.

Worth noting for this clone: A read error may produce the germline difference seen at one junction end. The CDR3 spells CACSQGLAGGSGANVLTF. The CDR3 nucleotides read TGCGCCTGCAGCCAGGGACTAGCGGGTGGGTCTGGGGCCAACGTCCTGACTTTC. The chain has TRBV4-3 and TRBJ2-6; 12 bases are a match to TRBD2. The germline V gene encodes CDR1 LGHNA and CDR2 YSLEER. This CDR3 contains 18 residues.

This clone was counted a few times. Other DNA sequences from this sample encode an identical CDR3 as well. The chain employs TRBV18 and TRBJ1-4; the D is unclear. V was trimmed by 3 bases and J by 7 bases, leaving 12 bases between them. The CDR3 runs to 14 residues. The V gene's germline CDR1 is KGHSH and CDR2 LQKENI. CDR3 DNA: TGTGCCAGCTCACCTAGTCTGGAAGGTGAAAAACTGTTTTTT. Its translation: CASSPSLEGEKLFF.

This clone has just a few counts. The chain couples TRBV6-5 to TRBJ2-7; 9 bases line up with TRBD1. The V and J ends lost 6 bases and 2 bases, in that order; junction bases with no gene match: 8. The germline V gene has CDR1 MNHEY and CDR2 SVGAGI. CDR3 length equals 15 residues. The CDR3 region is CASRLGTGSTYEQYF. In DNA form, the CDR3 reads TGTGCCAGCAGACTCGGGACAGGGTCCACCTACGAGCAGTACTTC.

The chain recombines TRBV19 with TRBJ2-2; D remains ambiguous. The CDR3 loop spans 15 amino acids. V lost 6 bases to trimming and J lost 4 bases, with 15 bases between them. Germline CDR1 LNHDA, CDR2 SQIVND (reference sequence). CDR3 protein: CASSNYGPGTGELFF. The DNA of the CDR3 is TGTGCCAGTAGCAACTACGGGCCCGGCACCGGGGAGCTGTTTTTT.